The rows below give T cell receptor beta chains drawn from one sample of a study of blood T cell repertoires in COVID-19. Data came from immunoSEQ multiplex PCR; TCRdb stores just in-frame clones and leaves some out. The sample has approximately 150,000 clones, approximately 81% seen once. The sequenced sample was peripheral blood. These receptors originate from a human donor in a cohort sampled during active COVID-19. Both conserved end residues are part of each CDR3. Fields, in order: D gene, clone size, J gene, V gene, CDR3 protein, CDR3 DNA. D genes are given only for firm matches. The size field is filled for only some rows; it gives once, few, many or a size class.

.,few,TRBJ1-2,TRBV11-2,CASSGAGYGYTF,TGTGCCAGCAGCGGAGCGGGCTATGGCTACACCTTC
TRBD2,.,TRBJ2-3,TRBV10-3,CAISAGLAGALGTDTQYF,TGTGCCATCAGTGCGGGACTAGCGGGAGCTTTGGGCACAGATACGCAGTATTTT
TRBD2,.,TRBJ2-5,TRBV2,CASSVRPGLEETQYF,TGTGCCAGCAGTGTACGGCCGGGACTAGAAGAGACCCAGTACTTC
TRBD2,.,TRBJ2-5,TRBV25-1,CASSHAGGPQETQYF,TGTGCCAGCAGTCACGCGGGAGGGCCGCAAGAGACCCAGTACTTC
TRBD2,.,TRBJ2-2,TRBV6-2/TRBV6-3,CASSYSPSGNGYLDTGELFF,TGTGCCAGCAGTTACTCCCCTAGCGGGAATGGGTACCTAGACACCGGGGAGCTGTTTTTT
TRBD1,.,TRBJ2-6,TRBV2,CASRRDRSSGANVLTF,TGTGCCAGCAGGAGGGACAGATCTTCTGGGGCCAACGTCCTGACTTTC
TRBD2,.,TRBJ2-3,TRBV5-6,CASSLAQLAGTNTQYF,TGTGCCAGCAGCTTGGCCCAACTAGCGGGAACGAATACGCAGTATTTT
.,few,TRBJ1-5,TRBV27,CASGVQRVGNQPQHF,TGTGCCAGCGGGGTTCAGAGGGTCGGCAATCAGCCCCAGCATTTT
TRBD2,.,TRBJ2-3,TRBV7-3,CASSLRPSGSVDTQYF,TGTGCCAGCAGCTTAAGGCCTAGCGGGAGTGTAGATACGCAGTATTTT
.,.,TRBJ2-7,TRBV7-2,CASALASSSYEQYF,TGTGCCAGCGCCCTCGCGAGTAGCTCCTACGAGCAGTACTTC
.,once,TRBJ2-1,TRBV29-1,CSVVRDINIYNEQFF,TGCAGCGTTGTTAGGGACATCAATATATACAATGAGCAGTTCTTC
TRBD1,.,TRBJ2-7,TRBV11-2,CASSPGTGNSYEQYF,TGTGCCAGCAGCCCCGGGACAGGAAACTCCTACGAGCAGTACTTC
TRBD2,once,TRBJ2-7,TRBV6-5,CASRGGRLSYEQYF,TGTGCCAGCCGGGGGGGGCGACTCTCCTACGAGCAGTACTTC
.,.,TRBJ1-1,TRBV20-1,CSAANTEAFF,TGCAGTGCGGCGAACACTGAAGCTTTCTTT
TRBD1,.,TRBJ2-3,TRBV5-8,CASSLWDRGADTQYF,TGTGCCAGCAGCTTGTGGGACAGGGGTGCAGATACGCAGTATTTT
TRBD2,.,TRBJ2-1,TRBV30,CAWSVRQGGGRGSYNEQFF,TGTGCCTGGAGTGTACGGCAGGGAGGCGGGAGGGGTTCCTACAATGAGCAGTTCTTC
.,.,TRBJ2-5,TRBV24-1,CATSEEDRLGQETQYF,TGTGCCACCAGTGAAGAAGACAGGCTAGGGCAAGAGACCCAGTACTTC
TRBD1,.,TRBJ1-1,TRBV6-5,CASSYYRQGTEAFF,TGTGCCAGCAGTTACTACCGACAGGGAACTGAAGCTTTCTTT
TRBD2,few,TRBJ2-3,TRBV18,CASSPAGVTDTQYF,TGTGCCAGCTCACCAGCGGGGGTCACAGATACGCAGTATTTT
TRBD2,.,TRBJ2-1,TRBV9,CASSAREASGSPEQFF,TGTGCCAGCAGCGCACGGGAGGCCAGCGGGAGTCCTGAGCAGTTCTTC
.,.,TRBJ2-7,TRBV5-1,CASSLEGNEQYF,TGCGCCAGCAGCTTGGAGGGGAACGAGCAGTACTTC
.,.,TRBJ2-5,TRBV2,CASSAGRSQETQYF,TGTGCCAGCAGCGCGGGCAGGTCCCAAGAGACCCAGTACTTC
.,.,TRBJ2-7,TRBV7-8,CASSLGGLLSYEQYF,TGTGCCAGCAGCTTAGGTGGGCTATTGTCCTACGAGCAGTACTTC
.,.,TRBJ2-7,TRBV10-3,CAISQGQTGQYF,TGTGCCATCAGCCAAGGGCAGACAGGGCAGTACTTC
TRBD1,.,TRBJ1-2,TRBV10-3,CAISESQGALYGYTF,TGTGCCATCAGTGAGTCCCAGGGGGCTCTCTATGGCTACACCTTC
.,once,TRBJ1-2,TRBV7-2,CASSVQGYGYTF,TGTGCCAGCAGCGTACAGGGCTATGGCTACACCTTC